The clone carrying this TCR beta chain was observed many times. The antigen remains undetermined. The time point is: persistent/refractory GD, antithyroid drugs over 5 years with positive TRAb. There was RNA extracted from PBMCs, and the TCR library was made from it. The sample comes from a study of regulatory T cells in long-lasting Graves disease. About the research overall: Over-5-year antithyroid drug use with positive TSH receptor antibodies defined persistent Graves' disease in the study. Study-wide points: For persistent Graves' patients, TCR diversity was lower than for newly diagnosed ones.

The V end was cut by 7 bases, the J end by 5 bases, with 11 bases between. The length of the CDR3 is 12 residues. The germline CDR1 and CDR2 sequences are DFQATT and SNEGSKA (reference sequence). iRepertoire HTBI primers and Arm-PCR of CDR3 regions built TCR beta libraries. TCRdb re-derived calls from the multiplex PCR reads in MiXCR, one entry per CDR3 protein. The sample has about 470,000 distinct CDR3 sequences; roughly 21% are singletons. The origin of this receptor is a female donor with Graves disease. Sequenced here: peripheral blood mononuclear cells (PBMCs), sampled when the disease was refractory, from a patient treated with antithyroid drugs. The chain has TRBV20-1 and TRBJ1-4; the D is unclear. In DNA form, the CDR3 reads TGCAGTGGTGCGGCGACGAATGAAAAACTGTTTTTT. Its translation is CSGAATNEKLFF.